This T cell receptor (beta chain) was identified in a study of T cell repertoires in cytomegalovirus infection. Study at large: TCR beta signatures that were public indicated CMV infection and matching HLA type. Study results and caveats: Totalled public TCR beta family frequency picked out people who carried CMV plus the relevant HLA.

TCRdb passed the reads through MiXCR, listing each CDR3 protein once. The repertoire includes hundreds of thousands of distinct CDR3 sequences, about 33% of them detected once, and roughly 15% sits in the top ten. This clonotype was seen a few times. The antigen remains unidentified. Sequenced material: cultured PBMCs, taken from culture after CMV antigen stimulation. This sequence was found in a human donor in good health (CMV status not recorded). Some clones in this sample may be carry-over from other donors' samples.

CDR3 residues: CASSIAGEVNTGELFF. The CDR3 bases are TGTGCCAGCAGCATAGCGGGAGAGGTCAACACCGGGGAGCTGTTTTTT. The V and J genes are TRBV11-2 and TRBJ2-2, with 9 bases matching TRBD2. This CDR3 is built from 16 residues. Trimming took 5 bases from V and 2 from J; bases not matched to a gene: 6. The germline CDR1 and CDR2 sequences are SGHAT and FQNNGV.